Sequencing of this T cell receptor (beta chain) was carried out in a study of cytomegalovirus exposure and HLA in healthy donors. A multiplex PCR was run with 60 Vbeta primers and 13 Jbeta primers. Method: immunoSEQ multiplex PCR; TCRdb's copy keeps in-frame clones and lacks some. This table has tens of thousands of clones, roughly 63% appearing once. The CDR3 runs to 15 residues. The trim removed 1 base at V and 2 bases at J, leaving 3 bases unmatched. CDR1 and CDR2 (germline): SEHNR, FQNEAQ (reference sequence). The material sequenced was PBMCs. This clonotype was sampled from a woman aged 45-59 years in good health and CMV-seropositive. V usage is TRBV7-9 and J usage is TRBJ2-3; 7 nucleotides align to TRBD2. The CDR3 coding sequence is TGTGCCAGCAGCTTAGGGGCGGGGGACACAGATACGCAGTATTTT. As protein: CASSLGAGDTDTQYF. Using reference TRBV7-9 and TRBJ2-3 for the parts outside the CDR3, the full variable domain is DTGVSQNPRHKITKRGQNVTFRCDPISEHNRLYWYRQTLGQGPEFLTYFQNEAQLEKSRLLSDRFSAERPKGSFSTLEIQRTEQGDSAMYLCASSLGAGDTDTQYFGPGTRLTVL.